The 6 T cell receptor beta chains listed next were all sequenced from one sample in a study of T cells after yellow fever vaccination. One entry per CDR3 protein, called by TCRdb with MiXCR from the 5' RACE reads. The sample lists 300,000 to 400,000 distinct CDR3 sequences, approximately 12% seen once, with 2.5% to 3.5% in the top ten. Here the sequenced sample was CD4+ T cells sorted from PBMCs, taken 15 days after the yellow fever booster vaccination. These receptors came from a man between 18 and 35 years old who received the YFV17D yellow fever vaccine.

J is TRBJ2-7 and V is TRBV2; no firm D call. Trimming took off 3 bases at V and 1 base at J, with 4 bases between the two ends. Germline V gene sequence: CDR1 SNHLY, CDR2 FYNNEI. The CDR3 extends over 12 amino acids. CDR3 residues: CASSEWSYEQYF. CDR3 coding DNA: TGTGCCAGCAGTGAGTGGTCCTACGAGCAGTACTTC. Full variable domain (outside the CDR3, taken from reference TRBV2 and TRBJ2-7): EPEVTQTPSHQVTQMGQEVILRCVPISNHLYFYWYRQILGQKVEFLVSFYNNEISEKSEIFDDQFSVERPDGSNFTLKIRSTKLEDSAMYFCASSEWSYEQYFGPGTRLTVT.

This clonotype appeared many times. The chain has TRBV13 and TRBJ2-5; 13 bases line up with TRBD2. The V gene's germline CDR1 is PRHDT and CDR2 FYEKMQ (reference sequence). V lost 6 bases to trimming and J lost 5 bases; unmatched junction nucleotides: 3. This CDR3 spans 14 amino acids. CDR3 residues: CASRTSGGLETQYF. The DNA of the CDR3 is TGTGCCAGCAGGACTAGCGGGGGGCTCGAGACCCAGTACTTC.

V and J are TRBV7-8 and TRBJ1-2; 10 bases fit TRBD1. V dropped 5 bases and J dropped 3; count of bases not matched to a gene: 12. The CDR3 runs 17 residues. Germline assignment: CDR1 SGHVS and CDR2 FQNEAQ. In nucleotides, the CDR3 is TGTGCCAGCAGCCCCCGGACAGGGGGATCCGCCCACTATGGCTACACCTTC. Protein product: CASSPRTGGSAHYGYTF.

The V and J genes are TRBV18 and TRBJ1-5; no reliable D call. The germline V gene encodes CDR1 KGHSH and CDR2 LQKENI. The CDR3 extends over 16 amino acids. The V end lost 1 base, the J end lost 2 bases, and 12 bases lay between the germline ends. The CDR3 DNA sequence: TGTGCCAGCTCACCACGCCAGGTCGAAGGCAATCAGCCCCAGCATTTT. It translates to CASSPRQVEGNQPQHF.

The chain couples TRBV7-2 to TRBJ2-3, with 12 bases matching TRBD2. The CDR3 extends over 19 amino acids. V was clipped by 5 bases and J by 2 bases; unmatched bases: 14. Germline assignment: CDR1 SGHTA and CDR2 FQGNSA. In nucleotides, the CDR3 is TGTGCCAGCAGCGAAGAGCCCCCCACTAGCGGGGGGAACACAGATACGCAGTATTTT. It specifies CASSEEPPTSGGNTDTQYF.

This clonotype appeared a few times. The V call is TRBV28, the J call TRBJ2-7; maybe TRBD2 (6 bases). Trimming stripped 2 bases from V and 7 bases from J, with 15 bases between. The CDR3 spans 14 residues. The germline gives CDR1 MDHEN, CDR2 SYDVKM. CDR3 DNA sequence: TGTGCCAGCAGTTTAGCTACTAGCTCGGGTGAGCAGTACGTC. It is translated as CASSLATSSGEQYV.